These T cell receptor beta chains were read from a single sample in a study of monozygotic twins with inflammatory bowel disease. Using the 5' RACE reads, TCRdb records one entry per CDR3 protein without DNA. The sample table includes 150,000 to 200,000 distinct CDR3 sequences. The source material was blood. The receptors come from a human donor with ulcerative colitis or Crohn's disease, or a healthy co-twin of an affected twin (not recorded which). Both conserved end residues are part of each CDR3.

V gene: TRBV5-1
J gene: TRBJ2-2
CDR3 protein: CASSVIQGTGELFF

V gene: TRBV4-3
J gene: TRBJ2-7
CDR3 protein: CASSERTSGSYEQYF

V gene: TRBV5-1
J gene: TRBJ2-7
CDR3 protein: CASSLVSAGSYEQYF

V gene: TRBV6-1
J gene: TRBJ1-2
CDR3 protein: CASTGAGAHYYGYTF

V gene: TRBV5-1
J gene: TRBJ1-3
CDR3 protein: CASSSTGDPGNTIYF

V gene: TRBV7-6
J gene: TRBJ2-1
CDR3 protein: CASSHGGRSYNEQFF

V gene: TRBV10-3
J gene: TRBJ1-2
CDR3 protein: CAISELGRESGYTF

V gene: TRBV7-9
J gene: TRBJ2-7
CDR3 protein: CAVGQGNYEQYF

V gene: TRBV5-4
J gene: TRBJ2-3
CDR3 protein: CASSLFGLAGDSDTQYF

V gene: TRBV28
J gene: TRBJ2-5
CDR3 protein: CASSSLIAGGPGETQYF

V gene: TRBV6-2/TRBV6-3
J gene: TRBJ1-1
CDR3 protein: CASSYSTGNTEAFF

V gene: TRBV7-7
J gene: TRBJ2-1
CDR3 protein: CASSFNPDDEQFF

V gene: TRBV12-3/TRBV12-4
J gene: TRBJ1-1
CDR3 protein: CASSLTGVTEAFF

V gene: TRBV28
J gene: TRBJ1-1
CDR3 protein: CASSLIANTEAFF

V gene: TRBV7-9
J gene: TRBJ1-4
CDR3 protein: CASTFTPGQTNEKLFF

V gene: TRBV7-3
J gene: TRBJ2-3
CDR3 protein: CASKALAASTDTQYF

V gene: TRBV5-6
J gene: TRBJ2-2
CDR3 protein: CASSLFWNTGELFF

V gene: TRBV7-3
J gene: TRBJ2-1
CDR3 protein: CASSLERLAGVNEQFF

V gene: TRBV5-1
J gene: TRBJ2-3
CDR3 protein: CASSSAGDTDTQYF

V gene: TRBV29-1
J gene: TRBJ2-3
CDR3 protein: CSALQGGLGDTQYF

V gene: TRBV12-3/TRBV12-4
J gene: TRBJ2-7
CDR3 protein: CASSPYSGASSYEQYF

V gene: TRBV5-6
J gene: TRBJ1-1
CDR3 protein: CASSLMGHEAFF

V gene: TRBV4-2
J gene: TRBJ2-1
CDR3 protein: CASSQPPPNEQFF

V gene: TRBV19
J gene: TRBJ2-5
CDR3 protein: CASSIDYTSVRYF

V gene: TRBV6-5
J gene: TRBJ2-3
CDR3 protein: CASSYLLAGGSDTQYF

V gene: TRBV6-1
J gene: TRBJ2-3
CDR3 protein: CASTAEISTDTQYF

V gene: TRBV7-2
J gene: TRBJ2-3
CDR3 protein: CASSLVPSGHTDTQYF

V gene: TRBV28
J gene: TRBJ2-3
CDR3 protein: CASRAGAADTQYF

V gene: TRBV7-9
J gene: TRBJ2-7
CDR3 protein: CASSLPERGRVSSPSF

V gene: TRBV5-1
J gene: TRBJ2-1
CDR3 protein: CASSLEFSSYNEQFF

V gene: TRBV20-1
J gene: TRBJ2-3
CDR3 protein: CSARPPGGGQTRGTDTQYF

V gene: TRBV19
J gene: TRBJ2-2
CDR3 protein: CASFGRGDTGELFF

V gene: TRBV20-1
J gene: TRBJ1-1
CDR3 protein: CSAQGGGNTEAFF

V gene: TRBV20-1
J gene: TRBJ2-6
CDR3 protein: CSALLRGLAGANVLTF

V gene: TRBV5-6
J gene: TRBJ2-5
CDR3 protein: CASSPTGVTKETQYF

V gene: TRBV9
J gene: TRBJ1-1
CDR3 protein: CASSGELGTEAFF

V gene: TRBV5-1
J gene: TRBJ2-1
CDR3 protein: CASSLEGTSDYNEQFF

V gene: TRBV4-1
J gene: TRBJ2-1
CDR3 protein: CASSPRIAPSSYNEQFF

V gene: TRBV4-1
J gene: TRBJ2-3
CDR3 protein: CASSLPGTSTDTQYF

V gene: TRBV20-1
J gene: TRBJ2-7
CDR3 protein: CSAQKRGGTYEQYF

V gene: TRBV14
J gene: TRBJ2-7
CDR3 protein: CASSQSYEQYF

V gene: TRBV24-1
J gene: TRBJ2-7
CDR3 protein: CATSGAGFPYEQYF

V gene: TRBV4-3
J gene: TRBJ2-1
CDR3 protein: CASSQDRDRLNNEQFF

V gene: TRBV4-3
J gene: TRBJ1-2
CDR3 protein: CASSQVDRPNYGYTF

V gene: TRBV7-7
J gene: TRBJ2-1
CDR3 protein: CASSEGWVPRGEQFF

V gene: TRBV12-3/TRBV12-4
J gene: TRBJ2-3
CDR3 protein: CASSLVAGVKDTQYF

V gene: TRBV25-1
J gene: TRBJ2-3
CDR3 protein: CASSARTGRGTDTQYF

V gene: TRBV5-1
J gene: TRBJ2-7
CDR3 protein: CASSLVGGGQGEQYF

V gene: TRBV7-3
J gene: TRBJ2-1
CDR3 protein: CASSPGLSSYNEQFF

V gene: TRBV18
J gene: TRBJ2-5
CDR3 protein: CASSKIAQEETQYF

V gene: TRBV6-1
J gene: TRBJ2-5
CDR3 protein: CASSEDRARKTQYF

V gene: TRBV5-1
J gene: TRBJ2-3
CDR3 protein: CASSLEALTDTQYF

V gene: TRBV2
J gene: TRBJ2-7
CDR3 protein: CATGNVYEQYF

V gene: TRBV12-3/TRBV12-4
J gene: TRBJ1-6
CDR3 protein: CASRPTGLGLSPLHF

V gene: TRBV5-5
J gene: TRBJ1-5
CDR3 protein: CASSLGNQPQHF

V gene: TRBV7-2
J gene: TRBJ2-7
CDR3 protein: CASSLALVGEQYF

V gene: TRBV4-3
J gene: TRBJ2-1
CDR3 protein: CASSHTGGNEQFF

V gene: TRBV7-2
J gene: TRBJ2-1
CDR3 protein: CASSLWTGGDEQFF

V gene: TRBV7-9
J gene: TRBJ1-6
CDR3 protein: CASSPRRDSYNSPLHF